This record concerns one TCR beta chain sequence. Antigen specificity is unknown. Germline CDR1 MNHNS, CDR2 SASEGT. CDR3 size: 17 residues. Trimming cost V 4 bases and J 0 bases; bases outside gene matches: 10. The data were obtained in a study of cytomegalovirus exposure and HLA in healthy donors. Study findings and constraints: 87-base-pair reads could not separate some V segments, including TRBV6-2 and TRBV6-3. As was reported, the HLA-A and HLA-B alleles of most subjects were accurately predicted from TCR beta sequences. The study carried out a later analysis of TCR beta sequences. It associated approximately 15,000 of them with specific HLA alleles at a false discovery rate of 0.05. Analyzed later, most CMV-associated TCR beta chains appeared HLA-restricted.

A multiplex PCR was run with 60 Vbeta primers and 13 Jbeta primers. Method: immunoSEQ multiplex PCR; TCRdb's copy keeps in-frame clones and lacks some. The sample includes approximately 180,000 clones, around 84% of them seen just once. Sequencing input: PBMCs. The clonotype was recovered from a woman in her late teens or twenties in good health and CMV-seronegative. V usage is TRBV6-1 and J usage is TRBJ2-3; 7 nucleotides line up with TRBD1. In nucleotides, the CDR3 is TGTGCCAGCAGTGCTACAGGGGTTACAACTAGCACAGATACGCAGTATTTT. Its protein is CASSATGVTTSTDTQYF.